Presented here are 14 T cell receptor beta chains from one specimen sequenced in a study of T cells in localized non-small cell lung cancer. This table comes from immunoSEQ multiplex PCR, and its TCRdb copy is limited to in-frame clones, with some not included. The data hold about 2,600 clones, with 20% to 30% observed a single time. The specimen was lung tumor tissue, collected before any cancer treatment. These receptors came from a male donor older than 55 with stage I lung adenocarcinoma.

This chain connects TRBV6-8 to TRBJ2-7; 12 bases map to TRBD2. V shed 2 bases and J 1 base; nucleotides not matched to a gene: 6. Per the germline V gene, CDR1 is MNHGY and CDR2 is SAAAGT. This CDR3 region has 17 residues. CDR3 nucleotide sequence: TGTGCCAGCAGTTACGCGACTAGCGGGGGCGAATCCTACGAGCAGTACTTC. Protein product: CASSYATSGGESYEQYF.

The chain uses TRBV28 and TRBJ1-3; no clear D gene. Trimming removed 7 bases at V and 1 base at J, with 11 bases between. Per the germline V gene, CDR1 is MDHEN and CDR2 is SYDVKM. The CDR3 sequence is 14 residues long. This CDR3 is CASTSGESGNTIYF. CDR3 DNA: TGTGCCAGCACCTCCGGGGAGTCTGGAAACACCATATATTTT.

The rearrangement uses TRBV28 and TRBJ2-6, with D perhaps matching TRBD2 (5 bases). Germline V gene lookup returns CDR1 MDHEN and CDR2 SYDVKM. Trimming removed 1 base from V and 5 bases from J, with 12 bases in between. This CDR3 is 16 amino acids long. The CDR3 region is CASSLFREEWANVLTF. In nucleotides, the CDR3 is TGTGCCAGCAGTTTATTTCGGGAAGAGTGGGCCAACGTCCTGACTTTC.

This clone was recorded a few times. This sequence joins TRBV6-8 and TRBJ2-2, with D possibly matching TRBD2 (5 bases). The CDR3 length is 17 residues. Germline V lookup: CDR1 MNHGY, CDR2 SAAAGT. The V end was cut by 0 bases, the J end by 4 bases, with 15 bases between. The CDR3 DNA sequence: TGTGCCAGCAGTTACTCAGGGCCTCGGGCGGGCACCGGGGAGCTGTTTTTT. This gives the protein CASSYSGPRAGTGELFF.

V is TRBV19 and J is TRBJ2-5, with unresolved D. The CDR3 totals 11 residues. Germline values: CDR1 LNHDA, CDR2 SQIVND (reference sequence). The CDR3 loop is CACQDRETQYF. In nucleotides, the CDR3 is TGTGCTTGCCAGGATAGAGAGACCCAGTACTTC. Full variable domain (outside the CDR3, taken from reference TRBV19 and TRBJ2-5): DGGITQSPKYLFRKEGQNVTLSCEQNLNHDAMYWYRQDPGQGLRLIYYSQIVNDFQKGDIAEGYSVSREKKESFPLTVTSAQKNPTAFYLCACQDRETQYFGPGTRLLVL.

The chain has TRBV6-8 and TRBJ2-2; D unresolved. V was cut by 0 bases and J by 3 bases, with 5 bases left in between. The V gene's germline CDR1 is MNHGY and CDR2 SAAAGT. There are 14 residues in the CDR3. CDR3 loop: CASSYSEYTGELFF. DNA of the CDR3: TGTGCCAGCAGTTACTCGGAGTACACCGGGGAGCTGTTTTTT.

Only a few counts were recorded for this clone. The chain has TRBV10-2 and TRBJ2-1; D not resolved. Trimming shortened V by 3 bases and J by 10 bases, and 10 bases separated the two germline ends. The CDR3 spans 12 residues. Germline V gene lookup returns CDR1 WSHSY and CDR2 SAAADI. The CDR3 coding sequence is TGCGCCAGCAGTGACGAGCAGAACGAGCAGTTCTTC. As protein: CASSDEQNEQFF.

This clone was counted once. This sequence joins TRBV28 and TRBJ1-1, with a tentative D call TRBD1 (5 bases). CDR3 length equals 15 residues. Trimming took off 0 bases at V and 4 bases at J, with 12 bases between the two ends. Germline V CDR1 and CDR2: MDHEN, SYDVKM. CDR3 residues: CASSLWGRLGTEAFF. CDR3 nucleotides: TGTGCCAGCAGTTTATGGGGGCGATTGGGCACTGAAGCTTTCTTT.

This rearrangement joins TRBV6-8 to TRBJ2-5; D not resolved. The CDR3 covers 15 residues. Germline V CDR1 and CDR2: MNHGY, SAAAGT. V lost 6 bases to trimming and J lost 3 bases, with 17 bases between them. The CDR3 DNA follows: TGTGCCAGCAGACCTCTGGACGGCTCCAAAGAGACCCAGTACTTC. Protein product: CASRPLDGSKETQYF.

The V call is TRBV10-2, the J call TRBJ2-1; D is perhaps TRBD2 (6 bases). Germline V gene sequence: CDR1 WSHSY, CDR2 SAAADI. V dropped 3 bases and J dropped 5 bases, with 14 bases sitting between them. The CDR3 totals 15 residues. The CDR3 DNA sequence: TGCGCCAGCAGTGACCCGGGACTTAACCACAATGAGCAGTTCTTC. Translation gives CASSDPGLNHNEQFF.

The V gene is TRBV25-1, the J gene TRBJ1-1; 12 bases agree with TRBD1. Germline V gene lookup returns CDR1 MGHDK and CDR2 SYGVNS. The CDR3 runs to 18 residues. Trimming cost V 2 bases and J 4 bases; bases outside gene matches: 11. The CDR3 sequence is CASSETPGQGARSTEAFF. DNA of the CDR3: TGTGCCAGCAGTGAAACTCCGGGACAGGGGGCGCGGAGCACTGAAGCTTTCTTT.

V and J are TRBV18 and TRBJ2-5; D is uncertain. This CDR3 has 14 amino acids. Germline-derived CDR1 and CDR2 are KGHSH and LQKENI. With 1 base removed from V and 0 bases from J, the gap between germline ends came to 6 bases. CDR3 protein: CASSPRRNQETQYF. CDR3 nucleotide sequence: TGTGCCAGCTCACCACGACGGAACCAAGAGACCCAGTACTTC.

This clone has a handful of counts. V is TRBV19 and J is TRBJ1-1; D gene ambiguous. Between the trimmed V and J ends, which lost 5 bases and 0 bases, there was a span of 7 bases. Germline V gives CDR1 LNHDA, CDR2 SQIVND (reference sequence). The CDR3 totals 13 residues. CDR3 bases: TGTGCCAGTAGTCCGGTCATGAACACTGAAGCTTTCTTT. Protein: CASSPVMNTEAFF.

Only a few counts were recorded for this clone. This chain uses TRBV15 with TRBJ1-4; D ambiguous. The CDR3 has 15 residues. The germline gives CDR1 LNHNV, CDR2 YYDKDF (reference sequence). The germline V and J ends were trimmed by 1 base and 6 bases, with 12 bases remaining between them. In DNA, the CDR3 is TGTGCCACCAGCAGAGGGACGGCTTTATATGAAAAACTGTTTTTT. Residues: CATSRGTALYEKLFF.